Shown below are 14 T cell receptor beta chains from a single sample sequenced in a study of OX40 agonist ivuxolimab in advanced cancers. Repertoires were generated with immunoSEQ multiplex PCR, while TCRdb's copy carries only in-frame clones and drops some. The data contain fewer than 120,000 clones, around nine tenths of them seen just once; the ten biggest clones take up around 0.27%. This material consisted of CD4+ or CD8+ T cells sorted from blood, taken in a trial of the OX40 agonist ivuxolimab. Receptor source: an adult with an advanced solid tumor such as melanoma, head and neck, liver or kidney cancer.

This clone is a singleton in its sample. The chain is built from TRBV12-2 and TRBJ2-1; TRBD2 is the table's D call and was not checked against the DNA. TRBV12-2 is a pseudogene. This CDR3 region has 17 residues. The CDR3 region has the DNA TGTGCAAGTCGCTTAGCGTTCGGAGGCCCTTCCTACAATGAGCAGTTCTTC. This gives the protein CASRLAFGGPSYNEQFF.

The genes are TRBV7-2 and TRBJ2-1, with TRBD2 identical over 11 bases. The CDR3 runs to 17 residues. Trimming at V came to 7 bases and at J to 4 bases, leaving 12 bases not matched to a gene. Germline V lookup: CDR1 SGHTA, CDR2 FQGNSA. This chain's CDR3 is CASKVSGGAIEYNEQFF. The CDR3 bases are TGTGCCAGCAAGGTTAGCGGGGGGGCAATTGAATACAATGAGCAGTTCTTC.

CDR3 DNA sequence: TGTGCCAGCAGCTTAGGGTCTAGTACGAAGACCCAGTACTTC. This gives the protein CASSLGSSTKTQYF. The chain carries TRBV11-2 and TRBJ2-5; D gene uncertain. CDR3 length: 14 residues. Trimming stripped 1 base from V and 6 bases from J, with 12 bases between. Germline CDR1 reads SGHAT; CDR2 reads FQNNGV.

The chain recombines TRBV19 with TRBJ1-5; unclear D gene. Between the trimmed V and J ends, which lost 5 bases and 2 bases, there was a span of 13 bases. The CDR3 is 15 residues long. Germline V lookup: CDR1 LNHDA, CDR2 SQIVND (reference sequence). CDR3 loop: CASSGSTRGNQPQHF. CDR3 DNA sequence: TGTGCCAGTAGTGGGTCTACTAGGGGCAATCAGCCCCAGCATTTT.

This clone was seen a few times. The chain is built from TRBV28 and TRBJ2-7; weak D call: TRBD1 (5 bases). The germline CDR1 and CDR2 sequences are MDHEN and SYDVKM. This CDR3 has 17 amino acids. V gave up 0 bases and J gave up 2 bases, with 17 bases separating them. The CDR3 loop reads CASSLWGSAGQAYEQYF. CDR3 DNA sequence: TGTGCCAGCAGTTTATGGGGGTCGGCAGGGCAGGCCTACGAGCAGTACTTC.

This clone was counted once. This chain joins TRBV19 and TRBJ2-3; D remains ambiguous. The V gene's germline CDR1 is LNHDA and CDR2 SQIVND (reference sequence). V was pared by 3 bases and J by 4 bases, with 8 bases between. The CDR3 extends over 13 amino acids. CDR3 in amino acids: CASSMAAPDTQYF. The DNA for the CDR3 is TGTGCCAGTAGTATGGCAGCCCCAGATACGCAGTATTTT.

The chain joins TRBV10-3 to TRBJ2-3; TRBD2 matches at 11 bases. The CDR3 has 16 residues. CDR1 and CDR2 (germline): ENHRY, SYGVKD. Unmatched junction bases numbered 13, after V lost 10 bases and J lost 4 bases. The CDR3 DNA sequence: TGTGCCACGACTGCCCAACTAGCGGGAGTGCCAGATACGCAGTATTTT. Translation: CATTAQLAGVPDTQYF.

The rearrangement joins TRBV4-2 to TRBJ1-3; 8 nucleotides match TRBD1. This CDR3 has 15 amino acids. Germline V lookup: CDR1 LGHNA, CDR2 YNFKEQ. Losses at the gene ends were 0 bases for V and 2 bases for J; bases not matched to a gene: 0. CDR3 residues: CASSQEQGAGNTIYF. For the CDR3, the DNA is TGTGCCAGCAGCCAAGAACAGGGGGCTGGAAACACCATATATTTT.

The CDR3 DNA follows: TGCGCCAGCAAACAGGCCCTCACCGGGGAGCTGTTTTTT. It encodes CASKQALTGELFF. This chain joins TRBV5-1 and TRBJ2-2; D might be TRBD1 (5 bases). Trimming shortened V by 6 bases and J by 4 bases, and 10 bases separated the two germline ends. Per the germline V gene, CDR1 is SGHRS and CDR2 is YFSETQ. The length of the CDR3 is 13 residues.

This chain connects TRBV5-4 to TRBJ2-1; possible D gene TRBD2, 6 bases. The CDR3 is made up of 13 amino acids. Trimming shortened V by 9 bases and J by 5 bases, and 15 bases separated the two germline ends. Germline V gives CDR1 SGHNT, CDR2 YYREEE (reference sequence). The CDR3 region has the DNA TGTGCCATAGGGAGGCGGAGTAACAATGAGCAGTTCTTC. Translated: CAIGRRSNNEQFF.

The CDR3 nucleotides read TGTGCCAGTAGTATGGGGGAACAGGGGGTAGTATGGCCCCAGCATTTT. Its protein product is CASSMGEQGVVWPQHF. The chain links TRBV19 to TRBJ1-5; 8 nucleotides agree with TRBD1. Looked up from germline, CDR1 is LNHDA and CDR2 is SQIVND (reference sequence). The CDR3 contains 16 residues. The V gene end was trimmed by 3 bases and the J gene end by 9 bases; junction bases not matched to a gene: 13. Variable domain in full (rest from reference TRBV19 and TRBJ1-5): DGGITQSPKYLFRKEGQNVTLSCEQNLNHDAMYWYRQDPGQGLRLIYYSQIVNDFQKGDIAEGYSVSREKKESFPLTVTSAQKNPTAFYLCASSMGEQGVVWPQHFGDGTRLSIL.

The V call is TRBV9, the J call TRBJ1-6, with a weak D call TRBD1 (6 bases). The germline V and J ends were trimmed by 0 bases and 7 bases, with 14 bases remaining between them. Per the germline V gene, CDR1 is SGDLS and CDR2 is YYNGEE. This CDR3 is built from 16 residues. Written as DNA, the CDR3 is TGTGCCAGCAGCGTAGGTGACAGGTCCGGGAATTCACCCCTCCACTTT. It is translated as CASSVGDRSGNSPLHF.

CDR3 coding DNA: TGTGCCAGCAGCCAAGGAGGTTCAGGGGGCAAGTATGCTGGCTACACCTTC. It codes for CASSQGGSGGKYAGYTF. This chain joins TRBV14 and TRBJ1-2, with TRBD1 identical over 8 bases. The V segment lost 1 base and the J segment 7 bases; nucleotides outside the gene matches: 14. This CDR3 is built from 17 residues. Germline CDR1 reads SGHDN; CDR2 reads FVKESK. Full variable domain (missing parts from reference TRBV14 and TRBJ1-2): EAGVTQFPSHSVIEKGQTVTLRCDPISGHDNLYWYRRVMGKEIKFLLHFVKESKQDESGMPNNRFLAERTGGTYSTLKVQPAELEDSGVYFCASSQGGSGGKYAGYTFGSGTRLTVV.

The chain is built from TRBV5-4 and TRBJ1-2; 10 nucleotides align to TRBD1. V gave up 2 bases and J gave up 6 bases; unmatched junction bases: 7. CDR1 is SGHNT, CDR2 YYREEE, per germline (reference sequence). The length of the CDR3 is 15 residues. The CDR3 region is CASSFGDRGEHGYTF. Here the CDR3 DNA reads TGTGCCAGCAGCTTCGGGGACAGGGGTGAACATGGCTACACCTTC.